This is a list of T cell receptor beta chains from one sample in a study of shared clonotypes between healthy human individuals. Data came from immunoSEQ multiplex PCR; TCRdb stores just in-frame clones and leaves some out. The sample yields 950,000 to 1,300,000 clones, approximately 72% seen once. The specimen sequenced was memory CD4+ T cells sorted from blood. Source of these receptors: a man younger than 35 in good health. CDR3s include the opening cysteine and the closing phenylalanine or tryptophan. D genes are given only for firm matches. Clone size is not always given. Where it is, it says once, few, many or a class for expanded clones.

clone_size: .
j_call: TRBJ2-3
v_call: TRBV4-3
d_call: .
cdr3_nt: TGCGCCAGCAGCCAAGATTTTTGGGAACAGGGATACCCAGATACGCAGTATTTT
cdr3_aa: CASSQDFWEQGYPDTQYF

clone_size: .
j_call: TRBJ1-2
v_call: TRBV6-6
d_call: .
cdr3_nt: TGTGCCAGCAGTACCGGGACCCAAAGCTATGGCTACACCTTC
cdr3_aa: CASSTGTQSYGYTF

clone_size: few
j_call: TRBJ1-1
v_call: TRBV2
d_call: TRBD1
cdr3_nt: TGTGCCAGCAGGACCCAACAGGGGCCCACTGAAGCTTTCTTT
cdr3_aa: CASRTQQGPTEAFF

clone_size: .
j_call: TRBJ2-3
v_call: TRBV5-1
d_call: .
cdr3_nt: TGCGCCAGCAGCTTGTGGGGGGACCTTAGCACAGATACGCAGTATTTT
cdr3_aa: CASSLWGDLSTDTQYF

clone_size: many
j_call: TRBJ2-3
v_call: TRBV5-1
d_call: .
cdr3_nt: TGCGCCAGCAGCCCTTGGGGACGGGCTAGCACAGATACGCAGTATTTT
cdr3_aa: CASSPWGRASTDTQYF

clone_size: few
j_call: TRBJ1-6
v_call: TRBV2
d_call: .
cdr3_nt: TGTGCCAGCAGTGCAGCAGGCTTCAATAATTCACCCCTCCACTTT
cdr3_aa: CASSAAGFNNSPLHF

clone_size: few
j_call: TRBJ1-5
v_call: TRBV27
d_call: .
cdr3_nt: TGTGCCAGCAGACCGGGGGCGAGTCAGCCCCAGCATTTT
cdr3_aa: CASRPGASQPQHF

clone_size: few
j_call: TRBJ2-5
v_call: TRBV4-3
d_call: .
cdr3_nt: TGCGCCAGCAGCCAAGATCGGCGCGGGTTGGGGACCCAGTACTTC
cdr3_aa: CASSQDRRGLGTQYF

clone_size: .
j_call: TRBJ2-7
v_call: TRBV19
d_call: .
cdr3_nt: TGTGCCAGTAGTTCAGGGTTTGGTTGGGAGCAGTACTTC
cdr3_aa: CASSSGFGWEQYF

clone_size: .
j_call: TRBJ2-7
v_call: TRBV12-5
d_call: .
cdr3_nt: TGTGCTAGTGGTTCAGGATTTGAGCAGTACTTC
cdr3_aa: CASGSGFEQYF

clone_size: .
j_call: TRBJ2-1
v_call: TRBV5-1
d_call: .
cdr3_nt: TGCGCCAGCAGCTTGGAACGGGCAGCCTACAATGAGCAGTTCTTC
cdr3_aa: CASSLERAAYNEQFF

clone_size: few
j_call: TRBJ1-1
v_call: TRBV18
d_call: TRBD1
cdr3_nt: TGTGCCAGCTCATCCCGACAGGGAGGAGAAAACACTGAAGCTTTCTTT
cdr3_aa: CASSSRQGGENTEAFF

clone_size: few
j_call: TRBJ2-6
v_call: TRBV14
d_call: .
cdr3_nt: TGTGCCAGCAGCCCGGCTAGGGGAATCGGGGCCAACGTCCTGACTTTC
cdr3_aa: CASSPARGIGANVLTF

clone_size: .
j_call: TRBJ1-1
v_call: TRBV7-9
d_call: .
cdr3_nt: TGTGCCAGCAGCCTTTCGGCAGGGAACACTGAAGCTTTCTTT
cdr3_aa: CASSLSAGNTEAFF

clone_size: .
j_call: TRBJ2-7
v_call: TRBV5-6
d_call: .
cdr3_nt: TGTGCCAGCAGAAGGGGGGTCGGGACCTACGAGCAGTACTTC
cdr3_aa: CASRRGVGTYEQYF

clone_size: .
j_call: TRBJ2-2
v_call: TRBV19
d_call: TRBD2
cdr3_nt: TGTGCCAGTAGTCCCGTAACTAGCGGGAGAGGGGAGCTGTTTTTT
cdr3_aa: CASSPVTSGRGELFF

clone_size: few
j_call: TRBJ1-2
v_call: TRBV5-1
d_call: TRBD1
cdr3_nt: TGCGCCAGCAGCGCCCCCGGGACAGGGCACTACAAATTC
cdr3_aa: CASSAPGTGHYKF

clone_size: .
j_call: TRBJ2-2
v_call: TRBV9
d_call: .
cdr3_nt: TGTGCCAGCAGCGTTGCCGTGGCGACTAACACCGGGGAGCTGTTTTTT
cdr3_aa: CASSVAVATNTGELFF

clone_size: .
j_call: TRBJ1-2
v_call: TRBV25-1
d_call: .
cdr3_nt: TGTGCCAGCAGTGGGTTCACAGGGCATGGCTACACCTTC
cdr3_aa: CASSGFTGHGYTF

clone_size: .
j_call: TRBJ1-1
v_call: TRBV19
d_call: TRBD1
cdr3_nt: TGTGCCAGTAGTATTGTGAGGTTGACAGGGCCCATGAACACTGAAGCTTTCTTT
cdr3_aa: CASSIVRLTGPMNTEAFF

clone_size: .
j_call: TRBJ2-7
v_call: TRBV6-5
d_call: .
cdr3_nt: TGTGCCAGCAGTTACGGCGGGACGACCTCCTACGAGCAGTACTTC
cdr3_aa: CASSYGGTTSYEQYF

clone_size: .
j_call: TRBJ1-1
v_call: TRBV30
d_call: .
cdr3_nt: TGTGCCTGGACCATGCTGACAGGTTGGAACACTGAAGCTTTCTTT
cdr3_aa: CAWTMLTGWNTEAFF

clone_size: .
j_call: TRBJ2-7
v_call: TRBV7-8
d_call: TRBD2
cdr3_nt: TGTGCCAGCAGCTTACTAAGCGGGGGGCTCCCCGAGCAGTACTTC
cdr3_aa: CASSLLSGGLPEQYF

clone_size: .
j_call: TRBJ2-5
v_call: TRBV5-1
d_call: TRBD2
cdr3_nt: TGCGCCAGCAGCTTACATAGCGGGGGGTCACAAGAGACCCAGTACTTC
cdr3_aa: CASSLHSGGSQETQYF

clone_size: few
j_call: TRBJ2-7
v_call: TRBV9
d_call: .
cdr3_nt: TGTGCCAGCAGCCCCCTGGGCAGTCTCTACGAGCAGTACTTC
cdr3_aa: CASSPLGSLYEQYF

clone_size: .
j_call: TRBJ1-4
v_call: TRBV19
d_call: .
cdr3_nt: TGTGCCAGTAGTGTGGGTAGTGAAAAACTGTTTTTT
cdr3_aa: CASSVGSEKLFF

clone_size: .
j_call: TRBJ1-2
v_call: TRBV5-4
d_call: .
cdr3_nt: TGTGCCAGCAGCTTGGATAGCGGGGTCCCTGGCTACACCTTC
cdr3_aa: CASSLDSGVPGYTF

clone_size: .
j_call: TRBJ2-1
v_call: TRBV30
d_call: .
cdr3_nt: TGTGCCTGGAGTATGGGCGGGGCCTCTGGCAATGAGCAGTTCTTC
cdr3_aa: CAWSMGGASGNEQFF

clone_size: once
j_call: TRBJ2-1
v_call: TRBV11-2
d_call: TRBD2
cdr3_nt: TGTGCCAGCAGCTTAGCGGGAGGGAATACCGGCTATGAGCAGTTCTTC
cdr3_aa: CASSLAGGNTGYEQFF

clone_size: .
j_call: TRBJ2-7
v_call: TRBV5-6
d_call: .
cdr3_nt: TGTGCCAGCAGCCCCGGATTCGGGTCAGGGGTCCCCTACGAGCAGTACTTC
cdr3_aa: CASSPGFGSGVPYEQYF

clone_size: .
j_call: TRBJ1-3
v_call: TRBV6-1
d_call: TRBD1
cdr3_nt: TGTGCCAGCAGTCTAGACAGGGACCCTGGAAACACCATATATTTT
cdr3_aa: CASSLDRDPGNTIYF

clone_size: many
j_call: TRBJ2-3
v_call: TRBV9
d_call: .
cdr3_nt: TGTGCCAGCAGCAGGGCGCACACAGATACGCAGTATTTT
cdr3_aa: CASSRAHTDTQYF

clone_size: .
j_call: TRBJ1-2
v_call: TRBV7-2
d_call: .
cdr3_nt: TGTGCCAGCAGCTTCCCCGGGACACCCGGCTACACCTTC
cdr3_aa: CASSFPGTPGYTF

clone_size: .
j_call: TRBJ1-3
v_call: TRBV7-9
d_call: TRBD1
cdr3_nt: TGTGCCAGCAGCCCCCGTGGACAGGGAATTGGAAACACCATATATTTT
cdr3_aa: CASSPRGQGIGNTIYF

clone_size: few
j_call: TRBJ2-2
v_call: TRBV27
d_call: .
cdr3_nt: TGTGCCAGCAGCTTCACGGTTTTTACCGGGGAGCTGTTTTTT
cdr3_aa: CASSFTVFTGELFF

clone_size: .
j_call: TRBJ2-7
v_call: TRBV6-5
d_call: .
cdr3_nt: TGTGCCAGCAGTTTTCCTCCCGGGGAGCAGTACTTC
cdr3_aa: CASSFPPGEQYF

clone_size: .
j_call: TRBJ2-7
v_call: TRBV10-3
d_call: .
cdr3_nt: TGTGCCATCAGTGCGAACCCGGGACCGAGCTCCTACGAGCAGTACTTC
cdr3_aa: CAISANPGPSSYEQYF

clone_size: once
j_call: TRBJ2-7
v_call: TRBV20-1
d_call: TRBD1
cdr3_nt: TGCAGTGCTAGAACAGGGGCCGAGCAGTACTTC
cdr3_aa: CSARTGAEQYF

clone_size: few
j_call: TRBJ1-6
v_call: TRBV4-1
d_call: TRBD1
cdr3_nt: TGCGCCAGCAGCCAAGAGTGGAGCGGGACAGATAATTCACCCCTCCACTTT
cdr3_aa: CASSQEWSGTDNSPLHF

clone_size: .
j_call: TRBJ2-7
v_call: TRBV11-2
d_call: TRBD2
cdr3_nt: TGTGCCAGCAGCCCCACTAGCGGGGGGGCCTACGAGCAGTACTTC
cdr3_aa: CASSPTSGGAYEQYF

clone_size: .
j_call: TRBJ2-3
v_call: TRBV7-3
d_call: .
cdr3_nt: TGTGCCAGCAGCCCCACCGTCGTGGGGATTGGTGCAGATACGCAGTATTTT
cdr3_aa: CASSPTVVGIGADTQYF

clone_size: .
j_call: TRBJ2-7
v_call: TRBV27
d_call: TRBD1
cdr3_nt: TGTGCCAGCAGTTCCCTTCGGACAGGGGGCTATTATAAGCAGTACTTC
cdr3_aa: CASSSLRTGGYYKQYF

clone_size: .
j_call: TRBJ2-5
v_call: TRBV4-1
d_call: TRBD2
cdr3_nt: TGCGCCAGCAGCCACGGCTCCGGGGGGGAGACCCAGTACTTC
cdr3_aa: CASSHGSGGETQYF